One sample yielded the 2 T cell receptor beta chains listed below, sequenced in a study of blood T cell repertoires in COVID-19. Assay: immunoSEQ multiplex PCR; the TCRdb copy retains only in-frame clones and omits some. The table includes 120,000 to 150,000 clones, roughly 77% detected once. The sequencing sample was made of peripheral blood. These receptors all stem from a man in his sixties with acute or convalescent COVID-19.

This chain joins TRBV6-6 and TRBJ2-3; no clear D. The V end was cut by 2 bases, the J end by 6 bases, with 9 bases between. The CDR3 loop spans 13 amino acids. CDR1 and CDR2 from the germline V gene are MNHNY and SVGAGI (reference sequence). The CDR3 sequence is CASSYRNGDTQYF. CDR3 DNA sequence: TGTGCCAGCAGTTACCGAAACGGGGATACGCAGTATTTT.

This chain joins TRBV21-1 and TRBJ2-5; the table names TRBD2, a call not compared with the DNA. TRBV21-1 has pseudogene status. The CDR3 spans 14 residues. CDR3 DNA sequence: TGTGCCAGCAGCTTACTAGGTTGTTGTGAGACCCAGTACTTC. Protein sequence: CASSLLGCCETQYF.